The 28 T cell receptor beta chains below come from one sample, sequenced in a study of cytomegalovirus exposure and HLA in healthy donors. 60 Vbeta and 13 Jbeta primers were used in PCR. Produced via immunoSEQ multiplex PCR; TCRdb's table is partial and in-frame only. Of roughly 150,000 clones listed, under 70% were seen once; the top ten hold over 2.5%. Sequencing was performed on PBMCs. The receptor source for this set is a woman in her thirties in good health and CMV-seropositive.

The chain is built from TRBV7-9 and TRBJ2-7, with 13 bases that match TRBD2. V was pared by 2 bases and J by 2 bases, with 6 bases of the junction left unmatched. The CDR3 contains 17 residues. Germline V gene sequence: CDR1 SEHNR, CDR2 FQNEAQ (reference sequence). In DNA, the CDR3 is TGTGCCAGCAGCTTAATCCCCGGGACTAGCGGGGCCTACGAGCAGTACTTC. It translates to CASSLIPGTSGAYEQYF.

This clone was recorded once. The genes are TRBV30 and TRBJ2-7; the match to TRBD2 covers 12 bases. The CDR3 loop spans 16 amino acids. The J segment lost 5 bases and the V segment lost 3 bases, leaving 11 bases of the junction unmatched. Germline V gives CDR1 GTSNPN, CDR2 SVGIG (reference sequence). The CDR3 region is CAWRAPGTSGYHEQYF. DNA of the CDR3: TGTGCCTGGAGGGCTCCCGGGACTAGCGGGTACCACGAGCAGTACTTC.

This chain joins TRBV4-2 and TRBJ2-3, with 14 bases that match TRBD2. Germline CDR1 and CDR2: LGHNA and YNFKEQ. J lost 5 bases, V lost 2 bases, and 6 bases had no gene match. There are 17 residues in the CDR3. CDR3: CASSQRTSGRWEDTQYF. The CDR3 DNA follows: TGTGCCAGCAGCCAAAGGACTAGCGGGAGGTGGGAAGATACGCAGTATTTT.

The chain links TRBV27 to TRBJ1-2; TRBD1 matches 9 bases. V lost 6 bases and J lost 6; bases outside the gene matches: 11. Germline CDR1 is MNHEY and CDR2 is SMNVEV (reference sequence). This CDR3 spans 15 amino acids. The CDR3 DNA is TGTGCCAGCAGACCGAGCGGGACAGGGTGGAATGGCTACACCTTC. Protein product: CASRPSGTGWNGYTF.

The rearrangement joins TRBV18 to TRBJ2-5; the match to TRBD1 covers 10 bases. From germline, CDR1 is KGHSH and CDR2 LQKENI. V was pared by 6 bases and J by 5 bases, with 6 bases of the junction left unmatched. There are 14 residues in the CDR3. The CDR3 DNA reads TGTGCCAGCTCTCGGACAGGGGGAAGGGAGACCCAGTACTTC. Amino acid sequence: CASSRTGGRETQYF.

The V call is TRBV2, the J call TRBJ2-5, with 11 bases aligning to TRBD2. After removal of 7 bases from V and 2 bases from J, the junction contained 6 bases not matched to a gene. This CDR3 is 15 amino acids long. Germline loops: CDR1 SNHLY, CDR2 FYNNEI. CDR3 in amino acids: CASNKGLAVQETQYF. CDR3 bases: TGTGCCAGCAATAAGGGACTAGCGGTTCAAGAGACCCAGTACTTC.

This chain joins TRBV29-1 and TRBJ2-1, with 9 positions matching TRBD2. V gave up 4 bases and J gave up 10 bases; unmatched junction bases: 11. Per germline, CDR1 SQVTM and CDR2 ANQGSEA. The CDR3 covers 14 residues. The CDR3 is CSVGVAGERREQFF. Written as DNA, the CDR3 is TGCAGCGTTGGGGTAGCGGGAGAGAGACGAGAGCAGTTCTTC.

The chain uses TRBV7-2 and TRBJ1-3; no firm D call. V lost 1 base to trimming and J lost 4 bases, with 8 bases between them. Germline V gene data show CDR1 as SGHTA and CDR2 as FQGNSA. CDR3 size: 14 residues. The CDR3 sequence is CASSLGLSGNTIYF. DNA for the CDR3: TGTGCCAGCAGCTTAGGGCTCTCCGGAAACACCATATATTTT. The variable domain in full, with the rest retrieved from reference TRBV7-2 and TRBJ1-3, is GAGVSQSPSNKVTEKGKDVELRCDPISGHTALYWYRQSLGQGLEFLIYFQGNSAPDKSGLPSDRFSAERTGGSVSTLTIQRTQQEDSAVYLCASSLGLSGNTIYFGEGSWLTVV.

This chain joins TRBV6-5 and TRBJ1-2, with a possible D match to TRBD1 (5 bases). The germline gives CDR1 MNHEY, CDR2 SVGAGI. The V end was cut by 2 bases, the J end by 1 base, with 11 bases between. CDR3 length equals 15 residues. CDR3 DNA sequence: TGTGCCAGCAGTTACGGCCCGGGGGGTAACTATGGCTACACCTTC. Translation: CASSYGPGGNYGYTF.

The chain recombines TRBV7-2 with TRBJ2-7; perhaps TRBD2 as D (5 bases). There are 15 residues in the CDR3. V lost 2 bases to trimming and J lost 3 bases, with 14 bases between them. In germline, CDR1 is SGHTA, CDR2 FQGNSA. The CDR3 DNA reads TGTGCCAGCAGCTTAAAAGGCGGGTTGCTCTACGAGCAGTACTTC. Protein product: CASSLKGGLLYEQYF. Filled out from reference TRBV7-2 and TRBJ2-7, the complete variable domain reads GAGVSQSPSNKVTEKGKDVELRCDPISGHTALYWYRQSLGQGLEFLIYFQGNSAPDKSGLPSDRFSAERTGGSVSTLTIQRTQQEDSAVYLCASSLKGGLLYEQYFGPGTRLTVT.

J is TRBJ1-2 and V is TRBV5-1; 12 bases align to TRBD1. The CDR3 loop spans 15 amino acids. Germline lookup yields CDR1 SGHRS and CDR2 YFSETQ. The V and J ends lost 4 bases and 4 bases, in that order; junction bases with no gene match: 5. The chain's CDR3 is CASSHGTGGGYGYTF. As DNA, the CDR3 is TGCGCCAGCAGCCACGGGACAGGGGGCGGCTATGGCTACACCTTC.

J is TRBJ2-7 and V is TRBV6-1, with 9 nucleotides matching TRBD1. J was trimmed by 4 bases and V by 5 bases; bases with no gene match: 9. Germline values: CDR1 MNHNS, CDR2 SASEGT. This CDR3 contains 15 residues. CDR3 region: CASSSGTGKRYEQYF. CDR3 nucleotides: TGTGCCAGCAGTTCCGGGACAGGGAAAAGGTACGAGCAGTACTTC.

The genes are TRBV27 and TRBJ2-7; D is undetermined. The CDR3 is 12 residues long. Trimming cost V 0 bases and J 6 bases, with 6 bases left between them. Germline loops: CDR1 MNHEY, CDR2 SMNVEV (reference sequence). Here the CDR3 reads CASSLSGLEQYF. The CDR3 coding sequence is TGTGCCAGCAGTTTATCTGGGCTCGAGCAGTACTTC.

This clone was observed a few times. The V and J genes are TRBV2 and TRBJ2-1; D remains ambiguous. Germline CDR1 reads SNHLY; CDR2 reads FYNNEI. Trimming stripped 3 bases from V and 0 bases from J, with 9 bases between. This CDR3 comprises 15 residues. CDR3 loop: CASSESPFSYNEQFF. CDR3 in DNA: TGTGCCAGCAGTGAGTCCCCCTTCTCCTACAATGAGCAGTTCTTC.

This clone was detected only a few times. The CDR3 nucleotides read TGTGCCAGCAGCCGGGGACTAGCGGGGGGAACCGGAGAGACCCAGTACTTC. This gives the protein CASSRGLAGGTGETQYF. V and J are TRBV5-4 and TRBJ2-5, with 15 bases lining up with TRBD2. V was pared by 4 bases and J by 4 bases, with 8 bases of the junction left unmatched. The germline V gene encodes CDR1 SGHNT and CDR2 YYREEE (reference sequence). This CDR3 contains 17 residues.

The rearrangement uses TRBV28 and TRBJ2-7, with TRBD2 matching over 8 bases. The V segment lost 2 bases and the J segment 2 bases; nucleotides outside the gene matches: 5. There are 15 residues in the CDR3. The germline gives CDR1 MDHEN, CDR2 SYDVKM. The CDR3 reads CASSLLAGNAYEQYF. The CDR3 bases are TGTGCCAGCAGTTTACTAGCGGGTAATGCCTACGAGCAGTACTTC.

The genes are TRBV5-4 and TRBJ2-2, with 16 bases identical to TRBD2. This CDR3 has 18 amino acids. V shed 3 bases, J shed 5 bases, and the junction held 7 bases outside the gene matches. Germline V CDR1 and CDR2: SGHNT, YYREEE (reference sequence). The DNA of the CDR3 is TGTGCCAGCAGCTCCGGGACTAGCGGGGGGGCGGGGACCGGGGAGCTGTTTTTT. It specifies CASSSGTSGGAGTGELFF.

The V call is TRBV10-3, the J call TRBJ2-5; 9 positions agree with TRBD2. The CDR3 is 15 amino acids. Germline-derived CDR1 and CDR2 are ENHRY and SYGVKD. The V segment lost 0 bases and the J segment 3 bases; nucleotides outside the gene matches: 2. The CDR3 loop reads CAISESLAGEETQYF. DNA of the CDR3: TGTGCCATCAGTGAGTCGTTAGCGGGAGAAGAGACCCAGTACTTC.

This chain links TRBV6-5 with TRBJ2-3; no clear D gene. The CDR3 has 15 amino acids. V lost 2 bases and J lost 3, with 12 bases in between. Germline-derived CDR1 and CDR2 are MNHEY and SVGAGI. The CDR3 nucleotides read TGTGCCAGCAGTTACGGAGTAAGAAGTACAGATACGCAGTATTTT. It translates to CASSYGVRSTDTQYF.

This clone occurred a few times. The V and J genes are TRBV9 and TRBJ1-1; a weak D match, TRBD1 (5 bases). Germline values: CDR1 SGDLS, CDR2 YYNGEE. The V gene lost 3 bases and the J gene lost 4 bases, with 16 bases spanning the gap. The CDR3 sequence is 15 residues long. CDR3 in amino acids: CASSASSVGGTEAFF. CDR3 sequence (DNA): TGTGCCAGCAGCGCCTCCTCGGTGGGGGGCACTGAAGCTTTCTTT.

The rearrangement links TRBV29-1 to TRBJ2-7, with D hard to call. The CDR3 runs to 10 residues. The germline V gene encodes CDR1 SQVTM and CDR2 ANQGSEA. Trimming stripped 7 bases from V and 6 bases from J, with 10 bases between. The CDR3 DNA reads TGCAGCGCCGTTTCTAGCGAGCAGTACTTC. It translates to CSAVSSEQYF.

This clone was detected a few times. The chain carries TRBV6-4 and TRBJ2-5; D is possibly TRBD1 (5 bases). Germline CDR1 is MRHNA and CDR2 is SNTAGT. The CDR3 loop spans 14 amino acids. Deletions cut 2 bases from V and 1 base from J, with 8 bases between. In DNA, the CDR3 is TGTGCCAGCAGTGACGCCCAGGGCCAAGAGACCCAGTACTTC. This sequence encodes CASSDAQGQETQYF.

The chain recombines TRBV7-8 with TRBJ2-5, with D possibly TRBD1 on 6 matching bases. This CDR3 has 15 residues. Germline CDR1 is SGHVS and CDR2 is FQNEAQ. The V end was cut by 1 base, the J end by 0 bases, with 9 bases between. The CDR3: CASSLDQGYQETQYF. CDR3 nucleotides: TGTGCCAGCAGCTTAGACCAGGGGTACCAAGAGACCCAGTACTTC. Drawing the rest from reference TRBV7-8 and TRBJ2-5, the complete variable domain is GAGVSQSPRYKVAKRGQDVALRCDPISGHVSLFWYQQALGQGPEFLTYFQNEAQLDKSGLPSDRFFAERPEGSVSTLKIQRTQQEDSAVYLCASSLDQGYQETQYFGPGTRLLVL.

This chain connects TRBV5-1 to TRBJ2-3; perhaps TRBD1 as D (5 bases). The CDR3 totals 15 residues. The germline CDR1 and CDR2 sequences are SGHRS and YFSETQ. V was clipped by 2 bases and J by 0 bases, with 10 bases between them. CDR3 loop: CASSFGQGSTDTQYF. CDR3 coding DNA: TGCGCCAGCAGCTTTGGCCAGGGCAGCACAGATACGCAGTATTTT.

V usage is TRBV5-1 and J usage is TRBJ1-2; D may be TRBD1 (5 bases). Germline V gives CDR1 SGHRS, CDR2 YFSETQ. Trimming took off 0 bases at V and 4 bases at J, with 16 bases between the two ends. There are 16 residues in the CDR3. The CDR3 nucleotides are TGCGCCAGCAGCTTGGAGGGCGGGACGGTTCTCTATGGCTACACCTTC. As protein: CASSLEGGTVLYGYTF.

The J gene is TRBJ1-1, the V gene TRBV30, with D perhaps TRBD1 (6 bases). Trimming cost V 8 bases and J 6 bases, with 16 bases left between them. The CDR3 sequence is 12 residues long. CDR1 is GTSNPN and CDR2 is SVGIG in the germline V gene (reference sequence). The chain's CDR3 is CAGYRETPEAFF. The DNA for the CDR3 is TGTGCCGGATACAGGGAAACCCCTGAAGCTTTCTTT.

This clone was seen a single time. The J gene is TRBJ1-4, the V gene TRBV18; TRBD1 agrees at 10 bases. Per germline, CDR1 KGHSH and CDR2 LQKENI. V dropped 3 bases and J dropped 0; count of bases not matched to a gene: 7. The CDR3 is 18 amino acids. The DNA of the CDR3 is TGTGCCAGCTCACCCTTTCGACAGGGGGCAACAACTAATGAAAAACTGTTTTTT. Encoded protein: CASSPFRQGATTNEKLFF.

The chain has TRBV30 and TRBJ1-2; D remains ambiguous. V lost 3 bases, J lost 4 bases, and 12 bases lay in between. The CDR3 length is 13 residues. Germline V gene data show CDR1 as GTSNPN and CDR2 as SVGIG (reference sequence). The CDR3 is CAWRLTSTYGYTF. As DNA, the CDR3 is TGTGCCTGGAGACTGACAAGTACCTATGGCTACACCTTC.